These 32 T cell receptor beta chains were all obtained from the same sample, sequenced in a study of T cell responses to AZD1222 COVID-19 vaccine. Sequenced by immunoSEQ multiplex PCR; TCRdb stores in-frame clones only, minus some. The sample shows 150,000 to 200,000 clones, about nine tenths of them seen only once. The material sequenced was peripheral blood, taken on day 0 of MenACWY control vaccination. The origin of the receptors is an adult in good health.

The V gene is TRBV21-1, the J gene TRBJ1-1. TRBV21-1 is a listed pseudogene. This CDR3 is built from 16 residues. CDR3 amino acids: CASSNPRAGPNTEAFF. The CDR3, as DNA: TGTGCCAGCAGCAATCCAAGGGCCGGCCCGAACACTGAAGCTTTCTTT.

Regarding this clone: The junction departs from the called germline gene at one end, perhaps through a read error. J is TRBJ1-5 and V is TRBV7-2, with D possibly being TRBD1 (6 bases). Per the germline V gene, CDR1 is SGHTA and CDR2 is FQGNSA. CDR3 length: 14 residues. The CDR3 DNA sequence: TGTGTCAGCAGCTGGGTGGGGGCGAATCAGCCCCAGCATTTT. Its protein is CVSSWVGANQPQHF.

The chain is built from TRBV4-3 and TRBJ2-1; 16 bases are a match to TRBD2. V lost 0 bases and J lost 5; bases outside the gene matches: 13. The germline gives CDR1 LGHNA, CDR2 YSLEER. This CDR3 region has 21 residues. In DNA form, the CDR3 reads TGCGCCAGCAGCCAAGAAGCTGGGGCAGGGACTAGCGGGGGGGAACACAATGAGCAGTTCTTC. Residues: CASSQEAGAGTSGGEHNEQFF.

The chain uses TRBV27 and TRBJ2-1, with D perhaps being TRBD1 or TRBD2 (5 bases each). V lost 6 bases and J 1 base, leaving 16 bases between the germline ends. In germline, CDR1 is MNHEY, CDR2 SMNVEV (reference sequence). The CDR3 sequence is 16 residues long. The CDR3: CASRAGDRNSYNEQFF. The CDR3 DNA reads as TGTGCCAGCAGGGCCGGGGACCGGAATTCCTACAATGAGCAGTTCTTC.

The V call is TRBV29-1, the J call TRBJ1-2, with D possibly being TRBD1 (5 bases). Germline V gene lookup returns CDR1 SQVTM and CDR2 ANQGSEA. There are 12 residues in the CDR3. The V end was cut by 3 bases, the J end by 4 bases, with 9 bases between. The CDR3 coding sequence is TGCAGCGTTGATGAGGGGAGCTATGGCTACACCTTC. Its translation is CSVDEGSYGYTF.

The genes are TRBV19 and TRBJ2-5; possible D gene TRBD1, 7 bases. Germline values: CDR1 LNHDA, CDR2 SQIVND (reference sequence). The CDR3 sequence is 14 residues long. The V gene lost 2 bases and the J gene lost 2 bases, with 9 bases spanning the gap. The DNA for the CDR3 is TGTGCCAGTAGTATACAGGGGGGACAAGAGACCCAGTACTTC. It translates to CASSIQGGQETQYF. Complete variable domain (other parts from reference TRBV19 and TRBJ2-5): DGGITQSPKYLFRKEGQNVTLSCEQNLNHDAMYWYRQDPGQGLRLIYYSQIVNDFQKGDIAEGYSVSREKKESFPLTVTSAQKNPTAFYLCASSIQGGQETQYFGPGTRLLVL.

The chain links TRBV13 to TRBJ2-1; 11 bases agree with TRBD2. V dropped 5 bases and J dropped 0; count of bases not matched to a gene: 6. The CDR3 totals 17 residues. In germline, CDR1 is PRHDT, CDR2 FYEKMQ (reference sequence). CDR3 region: CASSKGTSGISYNEQFF. CDR3 DNA sequence: TGTGCCAGCAGCAAAGGGACTAGCGGTATCTCCTACAATGAGCAGTTCTTC.

This rearrangement joins TRBV5-6 to TRBJ1-2; 7 bases fit TRBD1. Germline V gene data show CDR1 as SGHDT and CDR2 as YYEEEE. With 5 bases clipped from V and 0 bases from J, the junction kept 1 base outside the gene matches. The CDR3 has 13 residues. CDR3 nucleotides: TGTGCCAGCAGTGACAGGGCTAACTATGGCTACACCTTC. Translation: CASSDRANYGYTF.

This clone was counted between two and nine times. The chain has TRBV24-1 and TRBJ2-3; weak D call: TRBD1 (8 bases). Per germline, CDR1 KGHDR and CDR2 SFDVKD. The CDR3 extends over 18 amino acids. Trimming removed 3 bases at V and 5 bases at J, with 23 bases between. The CDR3 DNA follows: TGTGCCACCAGTGATCCCTCTCCACAGGGGGGGGCAATAGATACGCAGTATTTT. Translation gives CATSDPSPQGGAIDTQYF.

The chain is built from TRBV19 and TRBJ1-5; D is unresolved. The CDR3 spans 14 residues. Between the trimmed V and J ends, which lost 2 bases and 6 bases, there was a span of 11 bases. Germline V gene lookup returns CDR1 LNHDA and CDR2 SQIVND (reference sequence). The CDR3 DNA follows: TGTGCCAGTAGTATACTGACATACGGTCAGCCCCAGCATTTT. Its translation is CASSILTYGQPQHF.

The V gene is TRBV7-3, the J gene TRBJ2-3, with unresolved D. CDR1 SGHTA and CDR2 FQGTGA come from the germline V gene. V lost 3 bases and J 6 bases, leaving 10 bases between the germline ends. This CDR3 contains 13 residues. This CDR3 is CASSLPHSDTQYF. The DNA of the CDR3 is TGTGCCAGCAGCTTGCCCCACAGCGATACGCAGTATTTT.

The chain combines TRBV6-6 with TRBJ1-5, with D perhaps TRBD1 (5 bases). V lost 1 base, J lost 9 bases, and 13 bases lay in between. This CDR3 has 14 residues. Germline CDR1 MNHNY, CDR2 SVGAGI (reference sequence). This CDR3 is CASSYFDSPPPQHF. DNA for the CDR3: TGTGCCAGCAGTTACTTTGACAGTCCTCCGCCCCAGCATTTT.

The V and J genes are TRBV4-1 and TRBJ1-2, with 7 bases fitting TRBD1. V trimming: 6 bases; J trimming: 2 bases; junction bases outside the gene matches: 6. Germline lookup yields CDR1 MGHRA and CDR2 YSYEKL. The CDR3 loop spans 14 amino acids. The chain's CDR3 is CASSQQGQNYGYTF. CDR3 coding DNA: TGCGCCAGCAGTCAACAGGGACAGAACTATGGCTACACCTTC.

The chain has TRBV6-2 or TRBV6-3 and TRBJ1-5; maybe TRBD1 (6 bases). V lost 5 bases to trimming and J lost 2 bases, with 10 bases between them. The CDR3 runs to 14 residues. CDR1 and CDR2 from the germline V gene are MNHEY and SVGEGT. CDR3 sequence reads: CASSTGRGNQPQHF. In DNA, the CDR3 is TGTGCCAGCAGTACAGGGAGAGGCAATCAGCCCCAGCATTTT.

This clone was observed a handful of times. The chain recombines TRBV28 with TRBJ2-5, with TRBD2 identical over 8 bases. The CDR3 spans 17 residues. Germline CDR1 and CDR2: MDHEN and SYDVKM. V lost 8 bases and J lost 2; bases outside the gene matches: 16. The DNA of the CDR3 is TGTGCCAGCCGTTGGTCGGAGGCTAGCGGGTTGCAAGAGACCCAGTACTTC. Protein sequence: CASRWSEASGLQETQYF.

The chain couples TRBV2 to TRBJ2-7, with TRBD1 matching over 7 bases. V was pared by 6 bases and J by 1 base, with 6 bases of the junction left unmatched. Germline lookup yields CDR1 SNHLY and CDR2 FYNNEI. The CDR3 has 14 residues. The CDR3 here is CASSPGTASYEQYF. CDR3 DNA: TGTGCCAGCAGCCCCGGGACAGCTTCCTACGAGCAGTACTTC.

This clone came up once. This chain links TRBV18 with TRBJ1-4; perhaps TRBD1 as D (6 bases). Germline CDR1 KGHSH, CDR2 LQKENI. The CDR3 contains 14 residues. V shed 5 bases and J shed 7 bases, with 14 bases lying between them. The CDR3 DNA is TGTGCCAGCTCATCGACAGGAGGAAGTGAAAAACTGTTTTTT. Its protein product is CASSSTGGSEKLFF.

V is TRBV15 and J is TRBJ1-1; D gene ambiguous. The CDR3 length is 14 residues. CDR1 is LNHNV and CDR2 is YYDKDF in the germline V gene (reference sequence). V shed 3 bases and J shed 0 bases, with 8 bases lying between them. The CDR3 DNA is TGTGCCACCAGCAGGGGAGAAATGAACACTGAAGCTTTCTTT. Its translation: CATSRGEMNTEAFF.

The J gene is TRBJ1-2, the V gene TRBV28; possible D gene TRBD1, 5 bases. Looked up from germline, CDR1 is MDHEN and CDR2 is SYDVKM. Trimming left V 3 bases short and J 5 bases short, with 16 bases between. CDR3 length equals 15 residues. The CDR3 DNA reads TGTGCCAGCAGTTTGACTCCTGGAGGGGAATATGGCTACACCTTC. This translates into CASSLTPGGEYGYTF.

This chain links TRBV30 with TRBJ1-3; possible D gene TRBD1, 6 bases. The CDR3 spans 15 residues. Between the trimmed V and J ends, which lost 3 bases and 3 bases, there was a span of 15 bases. The V gene's germline CDR1 is GTSNPN and CDR2 SVGIG (reference sequence). CDR3 coding DNA: TGTGCCTGGAGAAGCGACAGGTTTTATGGAAACACCATATATTTT. This sequence encodes CAWRSDRFYGNTIYF.

J is TRBJ2-7 and V is TRBV5-1; D unclear. Germline lookup yields CDR1 SGHRS and CDR2 YFSETQ. Trimming removed 2 bases at V and 2 bases at J, with 8 bases between. The CDR3 spans 13 residues. The CDR3 region has the DNA TGCGCCAGCAGCTTTGACGGACCCTACGAGCAGTACTTC. Translating it yields CASSFDGPYEQYF.

In nucleotides, the CDR3 is TGCGCCAGCAGCCAAGATTTGGCGGGAACCTACGAGCAGTACTTC. Encoded protein: CASSQDLAGTYEQYF. The chain combines TRBV4-1 with TRBJ2-7, with a weak D call TRBD2 (6 bases). CDR1 MGHRA and CDR2 YSYEKL come from the germline V gene. The V gene lost 0 bases and the J gene lost 2 bases, with 11 bases spanning the gap. This CDR3 has 15 amino acids.

This clone was seen once. The genes are TRBV25-1 and TRBJ1-2; no clear D gene. V was pared by 2 bases and J by 8 bases, with 12 bases between. CDR1 and CDR2 (germline): MGHDK, SYGVNS. This CDR3 comprises 13 residues. This chain's CDR3 is CASSEEGTRGYTF. DNA of the CDR3: TGTGCCAGCAGTGAAGAGGGTACGAGAGGCTACACCTTC.

The chain links TRBV28 to TRBJ1-1; D gene ambiguous. In germline, CDR1 is MDHEN, CDR2 SYDVKM. V dropped 4 bases and J dropped 8 bases, with 5 bases sitting between them. The CDR3 is 10 amino acids. CDR3 protein: CASSSLEAFF. CDR3 DNA sequence: TGTGCCAGCAGTTCGCTAGAAGCTTTCTTT.

The chain joins TRBV5-1 to TRBJ1-3; D not resolved. Germline V gene sequence: CDR1 SGHRS, CDR2 YFSETQ. Trimming stripped 4 bases from V and 6 bases from J, with 11 bases between. The CDR3 runs to 13 residues. The CDR3 is CASSRDVENTIYF. The CDR3 bases are TGCGCCAGCAGCAGGGATGTCGAAAACACCATATATTTT.

This chain joins TRBV19 and TRBJ2-2; weak D call: TRBD1 (6 bases). Per the germline V gene, CDR1 is LNHDA and CDR2 is SQIVND (reference sequence). Trimming shortened V by 9 bases and J by 2 bases, and 13 bases separated the two germline ends. This CDR3 has 14 amino acids. The chain's CDR3 is CASHRTANTGELFF. The CDR3 DNA reads TGTGCCAGCCACCGGACAGCCAACACCGGGGAGCTGTTTTTT.

The chain recombines TRBV10-3 with TRBJ1-1; 7 positions agree with TRBD1. Trimming at V came to 7 bases and at J to 1 base, leaving 9 bases not matched to a gene. Per germline, CDR1 ENHRY and CDR2 SYGVKD. This CDR3 spans 15 amino acids. The CDR3 here is CAITLTGSGNTEAFF. CDR3 coding DNA: TGTGCCATCACCTTGACAGGGTCGGGGAACACTGAAGCTTTCTTT.

V and J are TRBV18 and TRBJ1-1; D gene ambiguous. The V end lost 0 bases, the J end lost 1 base, and 6 bases lay between the germline ends. Germline CDR1 is KGHSH and CDR2 is LQKENI. CDR3 length: 14 residues. The DNA of the CDR3 is TGTGCCAGCTCACCACCGGCCTGGAACACTGAAGCTTTCTTT. It is translated as CASSPPAWNTEAFF.

The rearrangement joins TRBV6-5 to TRBJ2-7, with D perhaps being TRBD1 or TRBD2 (5 bases each). Germline V gives CDR1 MNHEY, CDR2 SVGAGI. V was pared by 6 bases and J by 4 bases, with 10 bases between. The CDR3 has 12 amino acids. CDR3 sequence reads: CASRGVVYEQYF. CDR3 DNA sequence: TGTGCCAGCAGGGGGGTGGTATACGAGCAGTACTTC.

This clone appeared once. The chain combines TRBV5-5 with TRBJ1-2; the D is unclear. This CDR3 has 11 residues. Germline V lookup: CDR1 SGHKS, CDR2 YYEKEE (reference sequence). V was trimmed by 4 bases and J by 6 bases, leaving 7 bases between them. The CDR3: CASSTLDGYTF. CDR3 coding DNA: TGTGCCAGCAGCACGCTCGATGGCTACACCTTC.

The CDR3 protein is CATSDTDRAQETQYF. Written as DNA, the CDR3 is TGTGCCACCAGTGACACGGACAGGGCCCAAGAGACCCAGTACTTC. The rearrangement uses TRBV24-1 and TRBJ2-5; TRBD1 matches at 8 bases. J gave up 1 base and V 4 bases, and 4 bases lay outside the gene matches. The CDR3 runs to 15 residues. Germline V gives CDR1 KGHDR, CDR2 SFDVKD.

The CDR3: CASRPIRGLKHQETQYF. The CDR3 coding sequence is TGTGCCAGCAGACCTATCCGGGGACTCAAACATCAGGAGACCCAGTACTTC. This chain joins TRBV11-2 and TRBJ2-5; TRBD2 might be the D (6 bases). Germline V gene data show CDR1 as SGHAT and CDR2 as FQNNGV. The CDR3 extends over 17 amino acids. V was clipped by 6 bases and J by 5 bases, with 25 bases between them.